This T cell receptor (beta chain) originates from a study of T cell responses to AZD1222 COVID-19 vaccine. General study results and limits: Two AZD1222 doses significantly raised spike-specific TCR breadth and depth over controls. Only a handful of AZD1222 recipients, more than 5 in all, had baseline seropositivity. A reported finding is that nearly half of spike-specific TCRs target unmutated variant regions.

Comment on this clone: Its antigen is as yet unknown.

Only in-frame clones appear in the TCRdb table, and some are missing; sequencing was by immunoSEQ multiplex PCR. The sample yields some 140,000 clones, roughly 94% seen once. With V trimmed by 0 bases and J by 6 bases, 2 bases remained unmatched. CDR1 is KGHSH, CDR2 LQKENI, per germline. This CDR3 has 15 residues. The source is an adult in good health. Sequencing used peripheral blood, obtained on day 0 of AZD1222 vaccination. This chain connects TRBV18 to TRBJ1-4; 9 bases align to TRBD1. This CDR3 reads CASSPPDRGDEKLFF. The CDR3 region has the DNA TGTGCCAGCTCACCACCGGACAGGGGTGATGAAAAACTGTTTTTT. Together with reference TRBV18 and TRBJ1-4, the CDR3 gives the full variable domain: NAGVMQNPRHLVRRRGQEARLRCSPMKGHSHVYWYRQLPEEGLKFMVYLQKENIIDESGMPKERFSAEFPKEGPSILRIQQVVRGDSAAYFCASSPPDRGDEKLFFGSGTQLSVL.